This T cell receptor (beta chain) came from a study of CD8+ T cells in alopecia areata. This CDR3 has 13 residues. Trimming left V 0 bases short and J 4 bases short, with 7 bases between. Per germline, CDR1 SGHRS and CDR2 YFSETQ. RNA, once extracted, was reverse transcribed into cDNA for use as the sequencing template. Using immunoSEQ multiplex PCR, the repertoire was profiled, and TCRdb retains in-frame clones only, with some absent. Among about 64,000 clones listed, 46% were seen once. As for treatment: oral pan-JAK inhibitor, 5-10 mg twice daily. This sequence joins TRBV5-1 and TRBJ1-1; D uncertain. The source of this sequence is a human donor with alopecia areata. The sample consisted of CD8+ T cells sorted from blood, taken at approximately week 37, from a patient treated with tofacitinib. For the CDR3, the DNA is TGCGCCAGCAGCTTGGAGCGCGGCACTGAAGCTTTCTTT. As protein: CASSLERGTEAFF.